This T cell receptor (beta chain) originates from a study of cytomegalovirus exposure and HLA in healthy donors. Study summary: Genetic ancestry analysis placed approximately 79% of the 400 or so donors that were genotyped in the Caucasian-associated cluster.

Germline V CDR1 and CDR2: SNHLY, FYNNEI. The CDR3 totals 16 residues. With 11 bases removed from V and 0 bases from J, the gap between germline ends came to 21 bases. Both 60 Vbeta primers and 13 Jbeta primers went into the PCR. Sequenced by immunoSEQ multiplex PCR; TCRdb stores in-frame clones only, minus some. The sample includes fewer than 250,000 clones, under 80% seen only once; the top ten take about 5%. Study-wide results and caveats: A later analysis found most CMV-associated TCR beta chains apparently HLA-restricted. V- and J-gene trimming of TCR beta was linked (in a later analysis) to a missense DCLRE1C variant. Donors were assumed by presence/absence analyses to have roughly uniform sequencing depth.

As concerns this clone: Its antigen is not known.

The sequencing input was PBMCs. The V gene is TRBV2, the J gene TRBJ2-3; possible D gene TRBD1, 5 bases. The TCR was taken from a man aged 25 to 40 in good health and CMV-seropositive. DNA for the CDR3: TGTGCCGGGGCAGTTAGTAACCTTGGGAGCACAGATACGCAGTATTTT. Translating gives CAGAVSNLGSTDTQYF.